This TCR beta chain was recovered during a study of shared clonotypes between healthy human individuals. Deep was the level used in running the assay. Profiled with immunoSEQ multiplex PCR; TCRdb holds only in-frame clones, not every one. The data contain around 2,000,000 clones, around 96% of them singletons. Per the germline V gene, CDR1 is MNHEY and CDR2 is SVGAGI. The CDR3 runs 13 residues. Trimming stripped 2 bases from V and 6 bases from J, with 7 bases between. In the naive CD8 group, cells lacked CD45RO and were positively selected for CCR7, so terminally differentiated effector memory CD45RA+ cells were left out. Donors were healthy HIV-negative adults without recently reported acute infections or vaccinations. This clone was counted between two and nine times. No antigen is known for it. The sample contains more than one DNA sequence encoding this CDR3. Overall study findings and caveats: The study found lower generation probabilities in non-shared clonotypes than in those shared by all four donors.

The gene calls are TRBV6-5 and TRBJ2-2; TRBD1 might be the D (5 bases). The TCR was taken from a man younger than 30 in good health. What was sequenced was naive CD8+ T cells sorted from blood. The CDR3 sequence: CASSYGAAGELFF. CDR3 sequence (DNA): TGTGCCAGCAGTTACGGGGCGGCCGGGGAGCTGTTTTTT.